The 29 T cell receptor beta chains listed next were all sequenced from one sample in a study of patients and donors after allogeneic stem cell transplantation. A single record per CDR3 protein comes from TCRdb applying MiXCR to the RT-PCR reads. Counted here are 100,000 to 130,000 distinct CDR3 sequences, around 35% occurring once; the ten biggest clones make up 25% to 35%. Sequenced material: blood, either unsorted or a sorted T cell fraction (not recorded which). The receptors derive from a human donor who was either an allogeneic HSCT recipient or a stem cell or donor lymphocyte infusion donor (not recorded which). It is not recorded whose cells these are; they may come from a transplant donor.

V usage is TRBV5-1 and J usage is TRBJ2-1; maybe TRBD2 (7 bases). This CDR3 has 17 amino acids. The V end lost 0 bases, the J end lost 6 bases, and 19 bases lay between the germline ends. The germline V gene has CDR1 SGHRS and CDR2 YFSETQ. CDR3 sequence (DNA): TGCGCCAGCAGCTTGGCCAGGGGCGGGAGTGTCTCCAATGAGCAGTTCTTC. This gives the protein CASSLARGGSVSNEQFF.

The chain is built from TRBV6-1 and TRBJ1-1, with 7 bases matching TRBD1. After removal of 8 bases from V and 5 bases from J, the junction contained 8 bases not matched to a gene. The germline CDR1 and CDR2 sequences are MNHNS and SASEGT. The CDR3 loop spans 13 amino acids. CDR3 coding DNA: TGTGCCAGCTCAGACAGGGTAGAGACTGAAGCTTTCTTT. This translates into CASSDRVETEAFF.

Written as DNA, the CDR3 is TGTGCCAGCAAGCAGGGACATGCTAATGAAAAACTGTTTTTT. It encodes CASKQGHANEKLFF. The chain uses TRBV6-5 and TRBJ1-4, with D possibly TRBD1 on 6 matching bases. V was shortened by 7 bases and J by 3 bases, with 12 bases between the two germline ends. CDR1 and CDR2 from the germline V gene are MNHEY and SVGAGI. The CDR3 contains 14 residues.

This sequence joins TRBV11-2 and TRBJ1-2, with TRBD1 matching over 7 bases. J lost 5 bases, V lost 5 bases, and 5 bases had no gene match. The germline gives CDR1 SGHAT, CDR2 FQNNGV. The CDR3 has 13 residues. The CDR3 nucleotides read TGTGCCAGCAGCCCGCAACAGGGGTATGGCTACACCTTC. This gives the protein CASSPQQGYGYTF.

There are a few counts of this clonotype. This chain links TRBV5-1 with TRBJ2-1; D is ambiguous. Germline loops: CDR1 SGHRS, CDR2 YFSETQ. V lost 3 bases and J lost 6, with 7 bases in between. The CDR3 consists of 12 residues. CDR3 bases: TGCGCCAGCAGCTCCAGACGCAATGAGCAGTTCTTC. Its protein is CASSSRRNEQFF. The full variable domain, rest sourced from reference TRBV5-1 and TRBJ2-1, is KAGVTQTPRYLIKTRGQQVTLSCSPISGHRSVSWYQQTPGQGLQFLFEYFSETQRNKGNFPGRFSGRQFSNSRSEMNVSTLELGDSALYLCASSSRRNEQFFGPGTRLTVL.

The rearrangement uses TRBV6-4 and TRBJ2-1; D tentatively reads TRBD1 or TRBD2 (6 bases each). There are 15 residues in the CDR3. V shed 2 bases and J shed 1 base, with 9 bases lying between them. CDR1 is MRHNA, CDR2 SNTAGT, per germline. This chain's CDR3 is CASSDKGGSYNEQFF. The CDR3 DNA is TGTGCCAGCAGTGACAAGGGGGGATCCTACAATGAGCAGTTCTTC.

This clonotype was seen only a few times. The rearrangement links TRBV29-1 to TRBJ2-3; either TRBD1 or TRBD2 may supply D (5 bases each). The CDR3 runs 13 residues. The V gene lost 3 bases and the J gene lost 1 base, with 8 bases spanning the gap. Germline CDR1 reads SQVTM; CDR2 reads ANQGSEA. The CDR3 loop reads CSVEQGGTDTQYF. The CDR3 DNA follows: TGCAGCGTTGAGCAGGGAGGCACAGATACGCAGTATTTT.

This clonotype was counted a few times. The V gene is TRBV6-2 or TRBV6-3, the J gene TRBJ2-1, with 7 bases matching TRBD2. Germline CDR1 reads MNHEY; CDR2 reads SVGEGT. The CDR3 consists of 15 residues. Trimming removed 4 bases from V and 1 base from J; junction bases left unmatched: 4. In DNA, the CDR3 is TGTGCCAGCAGTTTACTAGCGCCTTCCTACAATGAGCAGTTCTTC. It codes for CASSLLAPSYNEQFF.

This chain connects TRBV16 to TRBJ2-7; TRBD1 aligns across 7 bases. Germline values: CDR1 KGHSY, CDR2 FQNENV. The CDR3 consists of 17 residues. V lost 1 base to trimming and J lost 3 bases; unmatched junction nucleotides: 12. DNA for the CDR3: TGTGCCAGCAGCCAATTTAGGACAGGCTCTGCTTTCTACGAGCAGTACTTC. Its protein product is CASSQFRTGSAFYEQYF.

This clonotype turned up a few times. The rearrangement links TRBV15 to TRBJ2-1, with D hard to call. The V gene's germline CDR1 is LNHNV and CDR2 YYDKDF (reference sequence). This CDR3 comprises 16 residues. V was trimmed by 0 bases and J by 0 bases, leaving 9 bases between them. CDR3 amino acids: CATSRDRLSSYNEQFF. The CDR3 DNA reads as TGTGCCACCAGCAGAGATCGGCTCAGCTCCTACAATGAGCAGTTCTTC.

The chain joins TRBV7-9 to TRBJ2-1, with a weak D call TRBD1 (6 bases). CDR1 and CDR2 (germline): SEHNR, FQNEAQ (reference sequence). With 4 bases removed from V and 7 bases from J, the gap between germline ends came to 8 bases. This CDR3 is built from 12 residues. The CDR3 loop is CASSSGENEQFF. CDR3 nucleotides: TGTGCCAGCAGCTCAGGGGAGAATGAGCAGTTCTTC. The full variable domain, its missing parts supplied by reference TRBV7-9 and TRBJ2-1, is DTGVSQNPRHKITKRGQNVTFRCDPISEHNRLYWYRQTLGQGPEFLTYFQNEAQLEKSRLLSDRFSAERPKGSFSTLEIQRTEQGDSAMYLCASSSGENEQFFGPGTRLTVL.

This clonotype has a handful of counts. The chain links TRBV7-9 to TRBJ1-1; TRBD1 matches at 7 bases. This CDR3 region has 16 residues. V dropped 5 bases and J dropped 5; count of bases not matched to a gene: 14. Germline CDR1 is SEHNR and CDR2 is FQNEAQ (reference sequence). CDR3 DNA: TGTGCCAGCAGCACCCAACATACAGGGGAGGGGACTGAAGCTTTCTTT. Encoded protein: CASSTQHTGEGTEAFF.

This clonotype was counted only a few times. V is TRBV20-1 and J is TRBJ1-1; D is ambiguous. The CDR3 runs to 13 residues. V was shortened by 3 bases and J by 7 bases, with 15 bases between the two germline ends. Germline CDR1 DFQATT, CDR2 SNEGSKA (reference sequence). For the CDR3, the DNA is TGCAGTGCTAGCCGGCCACTCGAAAGTGAAGCTTTCTTT. This gives the protein CSASRPLESEAFF.

The chain recombines TRBV5-1 with TRBJ2-3; TRBD2 might be the D (5 bases). From germline, CDR1 is SGHRS and CDR2 YFSETQ. V was clipped by 0 bases and J by 1 base, with 12 bases between them. CDR3 length: 16 amino acids. The chain's CDR3 is CASSLGSGIGTDTQYF. The CDR3 nucleotides are TGCGCCAGCAGCTTGGGGTCGGGGATTGGCACAGATACGCAGTATTTT.

This clonotype was detected many times. The chain has TRBV18 and TRBJ1-1; the match to TRBD1 covers 7 bases. CDR1 KGHSH and CDR2 LQKENI come from the germline V gene. The CDR3 is 16 residues long. V shed 0 bases, J shed 3 bases, and the junction held 7 bases outside the gene matches. The CDR3 sequence is CASSPPGTVLYTEAFF. CDR3 DNA: TGTGCCAGCTCACCACCTGGGACAGTCCTATACACTGAAGCTTTCTTT.

This clonotype has just a few counts. V gene TRBV20-1 combines with J gene TRBJ1-6; 11 positions agree with TRBD1. The CDR3 length is 14 residues. From germline, CDR1 is DFQATT and CDR2 SNEGSKA (reference sequence). V lost 5 bases to trimming and J lost 7 bases; unmatched junction nucleotides: 4. CDR3 residues: CSAPGTGGNSPLHF. CDR3 DNA: TGCAGTGCTCCCGGGACAGGGGGAAATTCACCCCTCCACTTT.

In its sample, this clonotype was seen once. The chain recombines TRBV7-2 with TRBJ2-3; 13 bases map to TRBD2. Germline V gene data show CDR1 as SGHTA and CDR2 as FQGNSA. Trimming cost V 6 bases and J 4 bases; bases outside gene matches: 4. This CDR3 region has 15 residues. CDR3 protein: CASRLAGGPPDTQYF. In DNA form, the CDR3 reads TGTGCCAGCAGACTAGCGGGAGGGCCCCCAGATACGCAGTATTTT.

This clonotype came up a few times. V gene TRBV27 combines with J gene TRBJ1-5; D is unclear. The CDR3 runs to 13 residues. Trimming stripped 4 bases from V and 5 bases from J, with 9 bases between. Germline loops: CDR1 MNHEY, CDR2 SMNVEV (reference sequence). The CDR3 reads CASSYTVDQPQHF. The CDR3 DNA reads TGTGCCAGCAGTTATACAGTTGATCAGCCCCAGCATTTT.

The chain has TRBV4-2 and TRBJ2-3; 12 bases line up with TRBD2. The V gene end was trimmed by 3 bases and the J gene end by 2 bases; junction bases not matched to a gene: 3. Per the germline V gene, CDR1 is LGHNA and CDR2 is YNFKEQ. The CDR3 runs to 16 residues. The CDR3 reads CASSHRLAGDTDTQYF. The CDR3 region has the DNA TGTGCCAGCAGCCACCGACTAGCGGGAGACACAGATACGCAGTATTTT.

This clonotype occurred a few times. This rearrangement joins TRBV15 to TRBJ1-5; D remains unclear. The CDR3 runs 12 residues. Germline CDR1 LNHNV, CDR2 YYDKDF (reference sequence). V was cut by 4 bases and J by 5 bases, with 6 bases left in between. The CDR3 sequence: CATSNNYQPQHF. CDR3 coding DNA: TGTGCCACCAGCAACAACTATCAGCCCCAGCATTTT.

This clonotype was counted only a few times. The rearrangement uses TRBV4-3 and TRBJ1-3; a weak D match, TRBD1 (5 bases). This CDR3 contains 15 residues. Germline lookup yields CDR1 LGHNA and CDR2 YSLEER. V lost 2 bases and J 9 bases, leaving 17 bases between the germline ends. Here the CDR3 DNA reads TGCGCCAGCAGCCAATCAAGGGGCAAGGGGAGCACCATATATTTT. This gives the protein CASSQSRGKGSTIYF.

The V call is TRBV5-1, the J call TRBJ2-7, with D unclear. V was pared by 0 bases and J by 1 base, with 8 bases between. Looked up from germline, CDR1 is SGHRS and CDR2 is YFSETQ. The CDR3 runs 14 residues. The CDR3: CASSLEAASYEQYF. CDR3 nucleotides: TGCGCCAGCAGCTTGGAGGCAGCGTCCTACGAGCAGTACTTC. Full variable domain (outside the CDR3, taken from reference TRBV5-1 and TRBJ2-7): KAGVTQTPRYLIKTRGQQVTLSCSPISGHRSVSWYQQTPGQGLQFLFEYFSETQRNKGNFPGRFSGRQFSNSRSEMNVSTLELGDSALYLCASSLEAASYEQYFGPGTRLTVT.

The table lists this clonotype with a few counts. This chain links TRBV4-2 with TRBJ1-6; D not resolved. This CDR3 region has 14 residues. Per germline, CDR1 LGHNA and CDR2 YNFKEQ. Trimming cost V 3 bases and J 8 bases, with 11 bases left between them. The CDR3 DNA sequence: TGTGCCAGCAGCCAGCCGCGGGGAGATTCACCCCTCCACTTT. Translated: CASSQPRGDSPLHF.

This clonotype was counted a single time. CDR3: CAWRGQETQYF. CDR3 nucleotide sequence: TGTGCCTGGCGAGGGCAAGAGACCCAGTACTTC. V is TRBV30 and J is TRBJ2-5; TRBD2 might be the D (5 bases). This CDR3 is built from 11 residues. The ends were cut back, 5 bases at V and 2 bases at J, with 6 bases in the middle. Germline CDR1 reads GTSNPN; CDR2 reads SVGIG (reference sequence).

The genes are TRBV5-1 and TRBJ2-7; D might be TRBD2 (5 bases). With 8 bases removed from V and 3 bases from J, the gap between germline ends came to 15 bases. From germline, CDR1 is SGHRS and CDR2 YFSETQ. The CDR3 contains 13 residues. The CDR3 DNA reads as TGCGCCAGTTCAGAGAGGGATTTCTACGAGCAGTACTTC. Translation gives CASSERDFYEQYF. The entire variable domain, with the rest obtained from reference TRBV5-1 and TRBJ2-7, is as follows: KAGVTQTPRYLIKTRGQQVTLSCSPISGHRSVSWYQQTPGQGLQFLFEYFSETQRNKGNFPGRFSGRQFSNSRSEMNVSTLELGDSALYLCASSERDFYEQYFGPGTRLTVT.

This clonotype was counted only a few times. The gene calls are TRBV5-1 and TRBJ1-2, with D tentatively TRBD1 (5 bases). Germline CDR1 and CDR2: SGHRS and YFSETQ. Between the trimmed V and J ends, which lost 4 bases and 3 bases, there was a span of 16 bases. The CDR3 sequence is 15 residues long. The chain's CDR3 is CASSALGGPDYGYTF. The CDR3 region has the DNA TGCGCCAGCAGCGCACTGGGGGGACCAGACTATGGCTACACCTTC.

The chain couples TRBV20-1 to TRBJ2-5, with 10 bases that match TRBD2. Trimming took 5 bases from V and 3 from J; bases not matched to a gene: 6. This CDR3 has 14 residues. Germline V gives CDR1 DFQATT, CDR2 SNEGSKA (reference sequence). CDR3 in amino acids: CSARRAGGKETQYF. CDR3 DNA sequence: TGCAGTGCTCGTAGAGCGGGAGGGAAAGAGACCCAGTACTTC.

This clonotype was seen only once. The rearrangement links TRBV7-2 to TRBJ2-3; 9 nucleotides align to TRBD1. The V and J ends lost 1 base and 5 bases, in that order; junction bases with no gene match: 10. The CDR3 runs to 17 residues. The germline V gene has CDR1 SGHTA and CDR2 FQGNSA. CDR3 protein: CASSLDHRTGVLDTQYF. In nucleotides, the CDR3 is TGTGCCAGCAGCTTAGATCATCGGACAGGGGTTCTAGATACGCAGTATTTT.

The sample holds a few counts of this clonotype. CDR3 DNA: TGCGCCAGCAGTGGGCCAAAGAGAGTAGATACGCAGTATTTT. Translated, it gives CASSGPKRVDTQYF. The chain uses TRBV10-2 and TRBJ2-3, with D uncertain. The CDR3 extends over 14 amino acids. The V gene lost 4 bases and the J gene lost 5 bases, with 13 bases spanning the gap. Germline values: CDR1 WSHSY, CDR2 SAAADI.